This T cell receptor (beta chain) was observed in a study of blood T cell repertoires in COVID-19 (dated by TCRdb to 2018 to 2020). About the full investigation: The collaborator samples originated in the United States, Italy and Spain and spanned the acute and convalescent phases of COVID-19. The material from the prospective study consisted of cDNA or gDNA derived from T cells, B-cell-depleted T cells, or PBMCs. Deeply sampled blood TCRbeta repertoires from subjects exposed to, actively infected with, or recovered from COVID-19 were included in the dataset. The repertoires were made available in a free public database intended to serve as a resource for research on the immune response to SARS-CoV-2. The samples were drawn from the first 160 participants of the ongoing ImmuneRACE study and from 1,254 subjects provided by 6 global collaborators. Nearly every sample came with metadata listing a de-identified subject ID, COVID-19 status, age in years and sex. HLA class I and class II types, where available, came from metadata supplied by the sample provider rather than from assay-based typing.

Whole blood was collected in K2EDTA tubes by collaborating institutions according to the institutions' own protocols. For TCRbeta analysis, collaborators shipped samples in one of three forms: frozen whole blood, isolated PBMCs, or DNA extracted from either of those sample types. TCRbeta CDR3 regions were amplified from genomic DNA using the immunoSEQ Assay, a bias-controlled multiplex PCR. On the authors' methods: Within the assay, amplification of reference gene primers was used to estimate how many nucleated cells each sample contained. Sequence reads were collapsed and filtered to measure the absolute abundance of every unique TCRbeta CDR3 rearrangement. For each sample, productive Simpson clonality was calculated by taking the square root of Simpson's diversity index across productive rearrangements. TCRdb provides this immuneACCESS table in a form limited to in-frame rearrangements. Some clones are lacking; in checked studies, under half of them reflect an unresolved V gene, and why the rest are absent is not known. V, J and clone size derive from that table, while D and trimming were established from the DNA sequence. In this sample the table shows 60,000 to 75,000 clones, approximately 87% of which occur a single time. The top ten clones comprise approximately 5% of the sample.

What the research found in general, with its limitations: How much clinical and demographic metadata was included differed by source and by participant, and the metadata was provided uncurated.

Notes on this clone: Its binding antigen is unknown. No quality values exist for individual bases; no much larger clone is one base distant.

There are 16 amino acids in the CDR3, from cysteine to phenylalanine inclusive. Of all the DNA, just the CDR3 is kept, 48 bases in frame from base 1. The V and J ends are trimmed by 6 bases and 1 base, leaving 19 bases between them. The germline V gene (reference sequence) specifies LNHDA as CDR1 and SQIVND as CDR2. Source material: peripheral blood. The chain is made from TRBV19 and TRBJ2-7; too little of a D gene remains to name it. The sequence derives from a man between 45 and 60 years old with active COVID-19. The sequenced DNA is TGTGCCAGTAGCCCCTCCCGCGAATTCCTATCCTACGAGCAGTACTTC. Its protein reads: CASSPSREFLSYEQYF.